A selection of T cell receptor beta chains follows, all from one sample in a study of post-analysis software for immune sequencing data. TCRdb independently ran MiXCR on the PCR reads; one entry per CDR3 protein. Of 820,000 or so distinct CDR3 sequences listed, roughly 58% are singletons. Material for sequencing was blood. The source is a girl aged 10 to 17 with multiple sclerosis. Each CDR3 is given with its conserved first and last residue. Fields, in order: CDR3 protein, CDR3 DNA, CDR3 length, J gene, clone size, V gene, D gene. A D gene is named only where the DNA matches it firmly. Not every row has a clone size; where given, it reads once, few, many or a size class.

CDR3 protein: CASRGREDGAGELFF; CDR3 DNA: TGTGCCAGCAGGGGAAGGGAGGATGGCGCCGGGGAGCTGTTTTTT; CDR3 length: 15; J gene: TRBJ2-2; clone size: .; V gene: TRBV2; D gene: .
CDR3 protein: CSAIGTSGGPYEQYF; CDR3 DNA: TGCAGTGCTATCGGGACTAGCGGGGGCCCCTACGAGCAGTACTTC; CDR3 length: 15; J gene: TRBJ2-7; clone size: .; V gene: TRBV20-1; D gene: TRBD2
CDR3 protein: CSAPSRPKGDGYTF; CDR3 DNA: TGCAGTGCTCCGTCCCGCCCAAAGGGGGATGGCTACACCTTC; CDR3 length: 14; J gene: TRBJ1-2; clone size: .; V gene: TRBV20-1; D gene: .
CDR3 protein: CAISGHNNEQFF; CDR3 DNA: TGTGCCATCAGTGGACACAACAATGAGCAGTTCTTC; CDR3 length: 12; J gene: TRBJ2-1; clone size: .; V gene: TRBV10-3; D gene: .
CDR3 protein: CASSHPGLAREQFF; CDR3 DNA: TGTGCCAGCAGCCACCCGGGACTAGCGAGAGAGCAGTTCTTC; CDR3 length: 14; J gene: TRBJ2-1; clone size: once; V gene: TRBV3-1; D gene: TRBD2
CDR3 protein: CASSLSGGSYTF; CDR3 DNA: TGCGCCAGCAGCTTGTCAGGGGGCAGCTACACCTTC; CDR3 length: 12; J gene: TRBJ1-2; clone size: .; V gene: TRBV5-1; D gene: TRBD1
CDR3 protein: CAISDPDGGGTSLGETQYF; CDR3 DNA: TGTGCCATCAGTGACCCAGATGGGGGAGGGACGTCCCTGGGAGAGACCCAGTACTTC; CDR3 length: 19; J gene: TRBJ2-5; clone size: few; V gene: TRBV10-3; D gene: TRBD2
CDR3 protein: CASSPGGGRTDTQYF; CDR3 DNA: TGTGCCAGCAGCCCCGGCGGGGGGCGTACAGATACGCAGTATTTT; CDR3 length: 15; J gene: TRBJ2-3; clone size: few; V gene: TRBV7-9; D gene: TRBD2
CDR3 protein: CASSLSRGEAFF; CDR3 DNA: TGTGCCAGCAGTTTATCCCGGGGTGAAGCTTTCTTT; CDR3 length: 12; J gene: TRBJ1-1; clone size: .; V gene: TRBV27; D gene: .
CDR3 protein: CSALSGRDSIAKNIQYF; CDR3 DNA: TGCAGTGCTCTCAGCGGGAGGGATTCTATAGCCAAAAACATTCAGTACTTC; CDR3 length: 17; J gene: TRBJ2-4; clone size: .; V gene: TRBV20-1; D gene: TRBD2
CDR3 protein: CASSLTLAGWETQYF; CDR3 DNA: TGTGCCAGCAGCTTAACACTAGCGGGGTGGGAGACCCAGTACTTC; CDR3 length: 15; J gene: TRBJ2-5; clone size: few; V gene: TRBV7-3; D gene: TRBD2
CDR3 protein: CASSEGGRGSEAFF; CDR3 DNA: TGTGCCAGCAGTGAAGGAGGAAGGGGATCTGAAGCTTTCTTT; CDR3 length: 14; J gene: TRBJ1-1; clone size: .; V gene: TRBV6-4; D gene: .
CDR3 protein: CASSEGRNEQFF; CDR3 DNA: TGCGCCAGCAGCGAGGGTAGGAATGAGCAGTTCTTC; CDR3 length: 12; J gene: TRBJ2-1; clone size: few; V gene: TRBV5-1; D gene: .
CDR3 protein: CSARGTGLNYGYTF; CDR3 DNA: TGCAGTGCTAGAGGCACCGGATTAAACTATGGCTACACCTTC; CDR3 length: 14; J gene: TRBJ1-2; clone size: .; V gene: TRBV20-1; D gene: .
CDR3 protein: CASSQTGNWMNTEAFF; CDR3 DNA: TGTGCCAGCTCCCAAACAGGGAATTGGATGAACACTGAAGCTTTCTTT; CDR3 length: 16; J gene: TRBJ1-1; clone size: .; V gene: TRBV6-5; D gene: .
CDR3 protein: CASSPTLGIDTQYF; CDR3 DNA: TGTGCCAGCAGCCCTACCCTAGGGATAGATACGCAGTATTTT; CDR3 length: 14; J gene: TRBJ2-3; clone size: .; V gene: TRBV6-5; D gene: .
CDR3 protein: CASSEASYEQYF; CDR3 DNA: TGTGCCAGCAGTGAAGCCTCCTACGAGCAGTACTTC; CDR3 length: 12; J gene: TRBJ2-7; clone size: many; V gene: TRBV2; D gene: .
CDR3 protein: CASSFTGGRGEYF; CDR3 DNA: TGTGCCAGCAGTTTCACCGGTGGAAGAGGGGAGTACTTC; CDR3 length: 13; J gene: TRBJ2-5; clone size: .; V gene: TRBV27; D gene: .
CDR3 protein: CASSYGVGTDTEAFF; CDR3 DNA: TGCGCCAGCAGCTATGGGGTCGGGACAGACACTGAAGCTTTCTTT; CDR3 length: 15; J gene: TRBJ1-1; clone size: .; V gene: TRBV5-1; D gene: TRBD1
CDR3 protein: CASSFRPSSYNEQFF; CDR3 DNA: TGTGCCAGCAGCTTCCGGCCGAGCTCCTACAATGAGCAGTTCTTC; CDR3 length: 15; J gene: TRBJ2-1; clone size: .; V gene: TRBV7-9; D gene: .
CDR3 protein: CASSEAPGQETQYF; CDR3 DNA: TGTGCCAGCAGTGAAGCGCCGGGCCAAGAGACCCAGTACTTC; CDR3 length: 14; J gene: TRBJ2-5; clone size: .; V gene: TRBV2; D gene: .
CDR3 protein: CASSTQGIGAVYEQYF; CDR3 DNA: TGCGCCAGCAGCACCCAAGGTATAGGGGCGGTCTACGAGCAGTACTTC; CDR3 length: 16; J gene: TRBJ2-7; clone size: .; V gene: TRBV5-1; D gene: .
CDR3 protein: CASSPRGPARETQYF; CDR3 DNA: TGTGCCAGCAGCCCCCGAGGGCCTGCAAGGGAGACCCAGTACTTC; CDR3 length: 15; J gene: TRBJ2-5; clone size: .; V gene: TRBV7-3; D gene: .
CDR3 protein: CASSQAFRLAGEQETQYF; CDR3 DNA: TGTGCCAGCAGCCAAGCTTTTAGACTAGCGGGGGAACAAGAGACCCAGTACTTC; CDR3 length: 18; J gene: TRBJ2-5; clone size: .; V gene: TRBV3-1; D gene: TRBD2